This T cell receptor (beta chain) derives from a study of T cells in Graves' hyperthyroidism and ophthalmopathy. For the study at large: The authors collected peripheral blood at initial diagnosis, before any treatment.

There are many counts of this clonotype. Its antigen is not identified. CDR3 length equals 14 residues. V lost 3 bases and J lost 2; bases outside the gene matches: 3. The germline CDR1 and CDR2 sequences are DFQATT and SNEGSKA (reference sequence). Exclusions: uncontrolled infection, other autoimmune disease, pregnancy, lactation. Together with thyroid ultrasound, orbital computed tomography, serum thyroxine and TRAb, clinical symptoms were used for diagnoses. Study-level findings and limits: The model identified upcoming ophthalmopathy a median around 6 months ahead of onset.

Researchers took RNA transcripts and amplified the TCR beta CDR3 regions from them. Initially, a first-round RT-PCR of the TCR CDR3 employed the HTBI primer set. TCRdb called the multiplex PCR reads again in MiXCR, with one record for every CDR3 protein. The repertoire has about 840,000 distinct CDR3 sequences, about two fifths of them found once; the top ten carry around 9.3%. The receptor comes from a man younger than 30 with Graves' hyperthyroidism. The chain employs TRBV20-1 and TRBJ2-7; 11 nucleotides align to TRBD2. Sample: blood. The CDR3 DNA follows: TGCAGTGCTAGGGGTAGCGGGAGGGCCTACGAGCAGTACTTC. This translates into CSARGSGRAYEQYF.